One and the same sample provided the 22 T cell receptor beta chains below, sequenced in a study of blood T cell repertoires in COVID-19. Measured with immunoSEQ multiplex PCR; TCRdb has only the in-frame clones, and not every one. The table lists roughly 150,000 clones, more than 70% of them singletons. Material: PBMCs or T cells enriched from blood (not recorded which). The receptors were sampled from a man aged 55-75 years who had recovered from COVID-19.

V usage is TRBV7-3 and J usage is TRBJ2-1, with D maybe TRBD1 (5 bases). This CDR3 spans 15 amino acids. CDR1 is SGHTA, CDR2 FQGTGA, per germline. Trimming removed 1 base at V and 8 bases at J, with 15 bases between. Here the CDR3 reads CASSLNRAGSDEQFF. In DNA form, the CDR3 reads TGTGCCAGCAGCTTAAACCGGGCAGGGTCGGATGAGCAGTTCTTC.

J is TRBJ1-1 and V is TRBV28; 7 bases line up with TRBD1. Losses at the gene ends were 4 bases for V and 6 bases for J; bases not matched to a gene: 11. Germline assignment: CDR1 MDHEN and CDR2 SYDVKM. CDR3 size: 15 residues. CDR3 nucleotide sequence: TGTGCCAGCAGTTCACAGGGGAGGTGGTATGCTGAAGCTTTCTTT. This encodes CASSSQGRWYAEAFF.

The gene calls are TRBV19 and TRBJ2-1, with D tentatively TRBD2 (5 bases). Per the germline V gene, CDR1 is LNHDA and CDR2 is SQIVND (reference sequence). CDR3 length equals 14 residues. The germline V and J ends were trimmed by 2 bases and 3 bases, with 8 bases remaining between them. The DNA for the CDR3 is TGTGCCAGTAGTATACAGCGGAGCTACAATGAGCAGTTCTTC. Translating it yields CASSIQRSYNEQFF.

This clone has only one observation. Relative to the germline gene, one junction end is altered; a read error may explain this. This chain uses TRBV5-1 with TRBJ2-2; 7 positions match TRBD2. This CDR3 is built from 15 residues. Germline CDR1 reads SGHRS; CDR2 reads YFSETQ. The DNA for the CDR3 is TGCGCCAGCAGCTTGCCAGCGGGAAACAGCGGGGAGCTGTTTTTT. It codes for CASSLPAGNSGELFF.

This sequence joins TRBV7-6 and TRBJ2-1; 13 nucleotides align to TRBD2. There are 17 residues in the CDR3. V trimming: 5 bases; J trimming: 0 bases; junction bases outside the gene matches: 4. Germline V CDR1 and CDR2: SGHVS, FNYEAQ. The CDR3 nucleotides are TGTGCCAGCAGCCGGGGACTAGCGGGGAGCTCCTACAATGAGCAGTTCTTC. Amino acids: CASSRGLAGSSYNEQFF.

This clone occurred a few times. The chain is built from TRBV19 and TRBJ2-7; tentative D call: TRBD1 (6 bases). The V end was cut by 6 bases, the J end by 3 bases, with 12 bases between. The CDR3 totals 13 residues. Germline CDR1 is LNHDA and CDR2 is SQIVND (reference sequence). The DNA of the CDR3 is TGTGCCAGTAGCCCCGGACAGTACTACGAGCAGTACTTC. It encodes CASSPGQYYEQYF.

The chain is built from TRBV10-3 and TRBJ2-7; TRBD1 might be the D (5 bases). Trimming removed 2 bases at V and 2 bases at J, with 13 bases between. The CDR3 runs 15 residues. Germline CDR1 reads ENHRY; CDR2 reads SYGVKD. The CDR3 reads CAISEPGRDTYEQYF. CDR3 coding DNA: TGTGCCATCAGTGAGCCGGGCAGGGATACCTACGAGCAGTACTTC.

The V call is TRBV28, the J call TRBJ1-5; TRBD1 aligns across 8 bases. CDR1 MDHEN and CDR2 SYDVKM come from the germline V gene. Trimming removed 3 bases from V and 4 bases from J; junction bases left unmatched: 17. CDR3 length: 19 amino acids. CDR3 in DNA: TGTGCCAGCAGTTTTAATGATCGGGCAGGGGGCGCTGGGAATCAGCCCCAGCATTTT. Protein product: CASSFNDRAGGAGNQPQHF.

DNA for the CDR3: TGTGCCACCCGGGGAAATGGGGCCAACGTCCTGACTTTC. Encoded protein: CATRGNGANVLTF. The V call is TRBV15, the J call TRBJ2-6, with TRBD2 as a possible D gene (5 bases). The V end was cut by 8 bases, the J end by 3 bases, with 8 bases between. The germline gives CDR1 LNHNV, CDR2 YYDKDF (reference sequence). This CDR3 spans 13 amino acids.

This chain uses TRBV28 with TRBJ1-3; 7 positions agree with TRBD1. Germline lookup yields CDR1 MDHEN and CDR2 SYDVKM. V dropped 5 bases and J dropped 0; count of bases not matched to a gene: 7. The CDR3 length is 16 residues. CDR3 bases: TGTGCCAGCAGTGCGGACAGGTGGTCCTCTGGAAACACCATATATTTT. This encodes CASSADRWSSGNTIYF.

V usage is TRBV7-9 and J usage is TRBJ1-1; D is undetermined. The germline CDR1 and CDR2 sequences are SEHNR and FQNEAQ (reference sequence). The CDR3 is 14 amino acids. V was cut by 2 bases and J by 1 base, with 8 bases left in between. The CDR3 DNA follows: TGTGCCAGCAGCTTATTTCCAGAGAACACTGAAGCTTTCTTT. Protein sequence: CASSLFPENTEAFF.

The chain has TRBV18 and TRBJ1-5; D unresolved. The CDR3 runs to 14 residues. Germline loops: CDR1 KGHSH, CDR2 LQKENI. Between the trimmed V and J ends, which lost 3 bases and 2 bases, there was a span of 8 bases. CDR3 region: CASSPEIGNQPQHF. The CDR3 bases are TGTGCCAGCTCACCTGAGATCGGCAATCAGCCCCAGCATTTT.

This clone was detected once. The V and J genes are TRBV11-2 and TRBJ2-6, with TRBD1 matching over 9 bases. Germline-derived CDR1 and CDR2 are SGHAT and FQNNGV. After removal of 8 bases from V and 2 bases from J, the junction contained 7 bases not matched to a gene. The CDR3 spans 16 residues. This chain's CDR3 is CASGGTGSPGANVLTF. The CDR3 region has the DNA TGTGCCAGCGGGGGGACAGGGTCGCCTGGGGCCAACGTCCTGACTTTC.

V usage is TRBV30 and J usage is TRBJ2-1; 7 positions agree with TRBD1. Trimming removed 6 bases from V and 4 bases from J; junction bases left unmatched: 12. CDR3 length: 15 residues. CDR1 and CDR2 (germline): GTSNPN, SVGIG (reference sequence). The CDR3 spells CACDRDRKSYNEQFF. The CDR3 DNA reads as TGTGCCTGTGACCGGGACAGAAAATCTTACAATGAGCAGTTCTTC.

The sample holds a few counts of this clone. V gene TRBV2 combines with J gene TRBJ2-1; D gene unclear. Germline CDR1 is SNHLY and CDR2 is FYNNEI. V gave up 4 bases and J gave up 0 bases, with 16 bases separating them. The CDR3 is 17 amino acids. The CDR3 coding sequence is TGTGCCAGCAGTGCTGAATTCGGCGGAAGCTCCTACAATGAGCAGTTCTTC. This translates into CASSAEFGGSSYNEQFF.

V gene TRBV28 combines with J gene TRBJ2-1; the D gene is possibly TRBD2 (6 bases). V gave up 7 bases and J gave up 5 bases, with 15 bases separating them. Germline CDR1 MDHEN, CDR2 SYDVKM. CDR3 length equals 14 residues. In DNA, the CDR3 is TGTGCCAGCATTTCCCGGGGGAGGCACAATGAGCAGTTCTTC. It encodes CASISRGRHNEQFF.

V and J are TRBV14 and TRBJ2-1; 8 nucleotides match TRBD2. Germline V CDR1 and CDR2: SGHDN, FVKESK. CDR3 length: 15 amino acids. Germline trimming cut 4 bases from V and 2 bases from J; bases unmatched to any gene: 4. In DNA, the CDR3 is TGTGCCAGCAGCCCAAGCGGGAGAACCTACAATGAGCAGTTCTTC. It translates to CASSPSGRTYNEQFF.

In this sample, this clone turned up many times. The gene calls are TRBV7-8 and TRBJ2-6; tentatively, D is TRBD1 (6 bases). Germline CDR1 reads SGHVS; CDR2 reads FQNEAQ. V dropped 1 base and J dropped 0 bases, with 13 bases sitting between them. CDR3 length: 18 amino acids. DNA for the CDR3: TGTGCCAGCAGCTTAGGGGGTGGACAGACCTCTGGGGCCAACGTCCTGACTTTC. It codes for CASSLGGGQTSGANVLTF.

The rearrangement uses TRBV5-4 and TRBJ2-2; D unclear. Germline V lookup: CDR1 SGHNT, CDR2 YYREEE (reference sequence). This CDR3 has 13 residues. The V end lost 0 bases, the J end lost 6 bases, and 6 bases lay between the germline ends. In nucleotides, the CDR3 is TGTGCCAGCAGCTTGGACTTGTCCGGGGAGCTGTTTTTT. This encodes CASSLDLSGELFF. The full variable domain, with the rest looked up from reference TRBV5-4 and TRBJ2-2, is ETGVTQSPTHLIKTRGQQVTLRCSSQSGHNTVSWYQQALGQGPQFIFQYYREEENGRGNFPPRFSGLQFPNYSSELNVNALELDDSALYLCASSLDLSGELFFGEGSRLTVL.

This CDR3 reads CASTPDRGSLPRAFF. The CDR3 DNA reads TGTGCCAGCACCCCGGACAGGGGCTCATTACCTCGGGCTTTCTTT. The chain has TRBV6-5 and TRBJ1-1; 9 bases agree with TRBD1. CDR3 length: 15 residues. In germline, CDR1 is MNHEY, CDR2 SVGAGI. The J segment lost 11 bases and the V segment lost 7 bases, leaving 17 bases of the junction unmatched.

This clone was found a few times. The rearrangement links TRBV19 to TRBJ1-1; D is possibly TRBD1 (5 bases). Germline V gene sequence: CDR1 LNHDA, CDR2 SQIVND (reference sequence). The CDR3 length is 16 residues. Trimming cost V 3 bases and J 3 bases, with 17 bases left between them. The CDR3 reads CASSMERRRGYTEAFF. CDR3 nucleotide sequence: TGTGCCAGTAGTATGGAGAGACGGAGGGGTTACACTGAAGCTTTCTTT.

The chain uses TRBV5-4 and TRBJ2-1, with TRBD2 identical over 8 bases. Germline loops: CDR1 SGHNT, CDR2 YYREEE (reference sequence). J lost 4 bases, V lost 5 bases, and 5 bases had no gene match. CDR3 length equals 14 residues. The CDR3 nucleotides are TGTGCCAGCAGAGCGGGGGAGAATTACAATGAGCAGTTCTTC. Protein: CASRAGENYNEQFF.